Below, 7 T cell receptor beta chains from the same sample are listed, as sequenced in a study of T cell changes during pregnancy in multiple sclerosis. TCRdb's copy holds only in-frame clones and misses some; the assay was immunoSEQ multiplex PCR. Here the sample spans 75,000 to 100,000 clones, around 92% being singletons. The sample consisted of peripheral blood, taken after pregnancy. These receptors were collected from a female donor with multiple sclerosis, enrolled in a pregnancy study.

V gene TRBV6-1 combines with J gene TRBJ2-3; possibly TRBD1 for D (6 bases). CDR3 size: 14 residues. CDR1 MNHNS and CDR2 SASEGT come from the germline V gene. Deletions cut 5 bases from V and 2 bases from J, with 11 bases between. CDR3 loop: CASSPGTNTDTQYF. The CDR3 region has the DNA TGTGCCAGCAGTCCCGGGACAAACACAGATACGCAGTATTTT.

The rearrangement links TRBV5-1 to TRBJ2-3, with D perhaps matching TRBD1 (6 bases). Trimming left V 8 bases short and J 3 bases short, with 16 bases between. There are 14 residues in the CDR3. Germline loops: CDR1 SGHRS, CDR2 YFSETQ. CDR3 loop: CASTGWEGTDTQYF. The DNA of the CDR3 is TGCGCCAGTACAGGGTGGGAAGGGACAGATACGCAGTATTTT. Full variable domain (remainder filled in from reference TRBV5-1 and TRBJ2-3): KAGVTQTPRYLIKTRGQQVTLSCSPISGHRSVSWYQQTPGQGLQFLFEYFSETQRNKGNFPGRFSGRQFSNSRSEMNVSTLELGDSALYLCASTGWEGTDTQYFGPGTRLTVL.

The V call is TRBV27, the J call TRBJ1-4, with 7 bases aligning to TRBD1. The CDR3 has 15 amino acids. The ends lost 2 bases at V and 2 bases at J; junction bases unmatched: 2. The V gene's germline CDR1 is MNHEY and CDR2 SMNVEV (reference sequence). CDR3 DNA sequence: TGTGCCAGCAGTTTACGGGGACAGACTAATGAAAAACTGTTTTTT. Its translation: CASSLRGQTNEKLFF.

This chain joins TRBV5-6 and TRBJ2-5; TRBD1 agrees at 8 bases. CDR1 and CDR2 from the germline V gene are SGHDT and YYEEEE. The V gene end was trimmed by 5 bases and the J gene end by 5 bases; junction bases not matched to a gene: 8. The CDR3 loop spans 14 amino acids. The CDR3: CASRIQGAGETQYF. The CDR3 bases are TGTGCCAGCAGGATCCAGGGGGCGGGGGAGACCCAGTACTTC.

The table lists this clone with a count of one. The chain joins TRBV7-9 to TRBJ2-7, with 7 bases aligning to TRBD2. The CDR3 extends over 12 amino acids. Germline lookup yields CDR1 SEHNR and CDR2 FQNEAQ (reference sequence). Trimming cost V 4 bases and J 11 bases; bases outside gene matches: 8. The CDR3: CASSSLGEGKYF. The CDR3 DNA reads TGTGCCAGCAGCTCCCTAGGGGAGGGGAAGTACTTC.

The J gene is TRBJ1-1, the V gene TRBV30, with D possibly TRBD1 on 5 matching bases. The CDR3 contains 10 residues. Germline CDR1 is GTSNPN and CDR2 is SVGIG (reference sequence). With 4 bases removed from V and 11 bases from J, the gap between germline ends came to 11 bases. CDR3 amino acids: CAWIGARAFF. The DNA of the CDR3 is TGTGCCTGGATAGGGGCGCGGGCTTTCTTT.

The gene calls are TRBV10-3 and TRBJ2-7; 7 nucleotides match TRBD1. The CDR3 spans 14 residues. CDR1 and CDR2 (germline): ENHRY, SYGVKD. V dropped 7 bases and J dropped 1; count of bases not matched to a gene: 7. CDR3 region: CAITAGTESYEQYF. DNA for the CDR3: TGTGCCATCACCGCCGGGACAGAATCCTACGAGCAGTACTTC.